These 14 T cell receptor beta chains were sequenced from one sample in a study of blood T cell repertoires in COVID-19 (dated by TCRdb to about 2020). Receptor amplification or capture employed the immunoSEQ multiplex PCR assay. Held by TCRdb, this immuneACCESS table contains in-frame sequences only and omits some clones. Under half of the omission traces to an unresolved V gene where checked; the cause of the rest is unknown. The sample profile shows some 310,000 clones; 85% to 90% of them were found once. Of the sample, under 3.5% is held by the ten largest clones. The material sequenced was peripheral blood. Receptors originate from a woman in her 30s with COVID-19, enrolled during active disease.

This clone was observed once. The chain couples TRBV7-8 to TRBJ1-1; D unresolved. The CDR3 loop spans 16 amino acids. Trimming pared 3 bases from V and 2 bases from J, leaving 16 bases between. The V gene's germline CDR1 is SGHVS and CDR2 FQNEAQ. In DNA form, the CDR3 reads TGTGCCAGCAGCTTTCTCTCCAGAGGGAGCAACACTGAAGCTTTCTTT. Amino acids: CASSFLSRGSNTEAFF. Together with reference TRBV7-8 and TRBJ1-1, the CDR3 gives the full variable domain: GAGVSQSPRYKVAKRGQDVALRCDPISGHVSLFWYQQALGQGPEFLTYFQNEAQLDKSGLPSDRFFAERPEGSVSTLKIQRTQQEDSAVYLCASSFLSRGSNTEAFFGQGTRLTVV.

This clone was counted a single time. This chain uses TRBV28 with TRBJ1-2; tentatively, D is TRBD1 (6 bases). This CDR3 comprises 13 residues. V was cut by 1 base and J by 8 bases, with 11 bases left in between. Per the germline V gene, CDR1 is MDHEN and CDR2 is SYDVKM. CDR3 region: CASSLSGAGGYTF. CDR3 sequence (DNA): TGTGCCAGCAGTTTATCAGGGGCTGGCGGCTACACCTTC.

The chain uses TRBV29-1 and TRBJ1-2; possibly TRBD1 for D (6 bases). The CDR3 totals 14 residues. Germline assignment: CDR1 SQVTM and CDR2 ANQGSEA. With 4 bases removed from V and 6 bases from J, the gap between germline ends came to 18 bases. CDR3: CSVVITRGPDGYTF. As DNA, the CDR3 is TGCAGCGTTGTAATAACCAGGGGCCCAGATGGCTACACCTTC. The full variable domain, completed using reference TRBV29-1 and TRBJ1-2, is SAVISQKPSRDICQRGTSLTIQCQVDSQVTMMFWYRQQPGQSLTLIATANQGSEATYESGFVIDKFPISRPNLTFSTLTVSNMSPEDSSIYLCSVVITRGPDGYTFGSGTRLTVV.

In this sample, this clone turned up a few times. This CDR3 is also generated by other DNA sequences in the sample. The genes are TRBV3-1 (or the pseudogene TRBV3-2) and TRBJ2-3; D is ambiguous. The CDR3 is 13 residues long. Germline V gene lookup returns CDR1 LGHDT and CDR2 YNNKEL (reference sequence). Trimming removed 3 bases at V and 1 base at J, with 5 bases between. The CDR3 nucleotides are TGTGCCAGCAGCCACCTAGGCACAGATACGCAGTATTTT. This encodes CASSHLGTDTQYF.

The genes are TRBV19 and TRBJ1-2, with a possible D match to TRBD1 (6 bases). This CDR3 is 14 amino acids long. Germline CDR1 and CDR2: LNHDA and SQIVND (reference sequence). V lost 5 bases and J lost 0, with 10 bases in between. The CDR3 sequence: CASSANRANYGYTF. For the CDR3, the DNA is TGTGCCAGTAGTGCGAACAGGGCTAACTATGGCTACACCTTC.

In DNA form, the CDR3 reads TGTGCCAGCAGCTTAGGAGGGCCTCCGAACACCGGGGAGCTGTTTTTT. Encoded protein: CASSLGGPPNTGELFF. V and J are TRBV7-2 and TRBJ2-2, with D possibly matching TRBD2 (5 bases). Germline V gene data show CDR1 as SGHTA and CDR2 as FQGNSA. The CDR3 runs to 16 residues. Trimming stripped 1 base from V and 0 bases from J, with 9 bases between. The whole variable domain, remainder taken from reference TRBV7-2 and TRBJ2-2, is GAGVSQSPSNKVTEKGKDVELRCDPISGHTALYWYRQSLGQGLEFLIYFQGNSAPDKSGLPSDRFSAERTGGSVSTLTIQRTQQEDSAVYLCASSLGGPPNTGELFFGEGSRLTVL.

The genes are TRBV30 and TRBJ2-1; 13 positions match TRBD2. This CDR3 has 13 residues. CDR1 and CDR2 (germline): GTSNPN, SVGIG (reference sequence). With 4 bases clipped from V and 9 bases from J, the junction kept 3 bases outside the gene matches. Here the CDR3 reads CAWKGTSGIEQFF. The DNA of the CDR3 is TGTGCCTGGAAAGGGACTAGCGGGATTGAGCAGTTCTTC.

The chain combines TRBV12-5 with TRBJ1-1, with D possibly matching TRBD1 (6 bases). The CDR3 consists of 16 residues. From germline, CDR1 is LGHNT and CDR2 FRNRAP. Trimming stripped 5 bases from V and 4 bases from J, with 20 bases between. Here the CDR3 reads CASGLTLQGWATEAFF. In DNA form, the CDR3 reads TGTGCTAGTGGTCTTACACTTCAGGGGTGGGCCACTGAAGCTTTCTTT.

The chain links TRBV20-1 to TRBJ1-5, with 10 bases that match TRBD1. This CDR3 spans 15 amino acids. Trimming cost V 3 bases and J 3 bases; bases outside gene matches: 5. The germline gives CDR1 DFQATT, CDR2 SNEGSKA (reference sequence). DNA for the CDR3: TGCAGTGCTAGTCTGGGACAGGGGATCAATCAGCCCCAGCATTTT. This encodes CSASLGQGINQPQHF.

The chain couples TRBV18 to TRBJ1-1; tentatively, D is TRBD1 (5 bases). The CDR3 extends over 16 amino acids. Deletions cut 0 bases from V and 1 base from J, with 12 bases between. In germline, CDR1 is KGHSH, CDR2 LQKENI. DNA of the CDR3: TGTGCCAGCTCACCACCGTCGCGCGGGGCGAACACTGAAGCTTTCTTT. Amino acids: CASSPPSRGANTEAFF.

The rearrangement links TRBV6-5 to TRBJ1-5; a weak D match, TRBD1 (5 bases). Germline V CDR1 and CDR2: MNHEY, SVGAGI. V dropped 5 bases and J dropped 4 bases, with 9 bases sitting between them. The CDR3 has 13 residues. The CDR3 protein is CASSPQGNQPQHF. In DNA, the CDR3 is TGTGCCAGCAGTCCCCAGGGAAATCAGCCCCAGCATTTT.

J is TRBJ2-7 and V is TRBV5-1; D may be TRBD1 (5 bases). The CDR3 is 15 residues long. Germline CDR1 and CDR2: SGHRS and YFSETQ. Trimming stripped 2 bases from V and 0 bases from J, with 12 bases between. The CDR3 region is CASSLGQGSSYEQYF. CDR3 bases: TGCGCCAGCAGCTTAGGCCAGGGAAGCTCCTACGAGCAGTACTTC. Full variable domain (rest looked up from reference TRBV5-1 and TRBJ2-7): KAGVTQTPRYLIKTRGQQVTLSCSPISGHRSVSWYQQTPGQGLQFLFEYFSETQRNKGNFPGRFSGRQFSNSRSEMNVSTLELGDSALYLCASSLGQGSSYEQYFGPGTRLTVT.

V usage is TRBV19 and J usage is TRBJ1-6; 9 bases match TRBD1. With V trimmed by 6 bases and J by 6 bases, 6 bases remained unmatched. Germline V gives CDR1 LNHDA, CDR2 SQIVND (reference sequence). The CDR3 sequence is 15 residues long. DNA for the CDR3: TGTGCCAGTAGCCCCGGGACAGGGTTTAATTCACCCCTCCACTTT. Amino acid sequence: CASSPGTGFNSPLHF. Based on the CDR3 plus reference TRBV19 and TRBJ1-6, the full variable domain is DGGITQSPKYLFRKEGQNVTLSCEQNLNHDAMYWYRQDPGQGLRLIYYSQIVNDFQKGDIAEGYSVSREKKESFPLTVTSAQKNPTAFYLCASSPGTGFNSPLHFGNGTRLTVT.

The chain joins TRBV18 to TRBJ1-1; a weak D match, TRBD1 (6 bases). The CDR3 runs 14 residues. V was clipped by 8 bases and J by 3 bases, with 16 bases between them. Germline-derived CDR1 and CDR2 are KGHSH and LQKENI. The CDR3 spells CASTSQGMHTEAFF. The CDR3 coding sequence is TGTGCCAGCACGTCCCAGGGGATGCACACTGAAGCTTTCTTT.